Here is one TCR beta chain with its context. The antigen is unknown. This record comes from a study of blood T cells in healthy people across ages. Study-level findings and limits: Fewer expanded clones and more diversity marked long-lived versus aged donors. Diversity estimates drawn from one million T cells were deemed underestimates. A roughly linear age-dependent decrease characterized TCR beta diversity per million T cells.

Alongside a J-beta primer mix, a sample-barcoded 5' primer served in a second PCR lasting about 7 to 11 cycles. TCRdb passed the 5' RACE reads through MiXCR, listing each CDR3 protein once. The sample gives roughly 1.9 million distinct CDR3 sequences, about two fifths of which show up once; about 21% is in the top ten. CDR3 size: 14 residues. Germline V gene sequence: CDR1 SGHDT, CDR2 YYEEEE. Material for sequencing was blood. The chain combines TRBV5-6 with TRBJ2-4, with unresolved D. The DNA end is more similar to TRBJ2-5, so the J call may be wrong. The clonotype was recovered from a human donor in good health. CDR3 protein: CASSPLHVQETQYF. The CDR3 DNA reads TGTGCCAGCAGCCCCCTCCATGTTCAAGAGACCCAGTACTTC.